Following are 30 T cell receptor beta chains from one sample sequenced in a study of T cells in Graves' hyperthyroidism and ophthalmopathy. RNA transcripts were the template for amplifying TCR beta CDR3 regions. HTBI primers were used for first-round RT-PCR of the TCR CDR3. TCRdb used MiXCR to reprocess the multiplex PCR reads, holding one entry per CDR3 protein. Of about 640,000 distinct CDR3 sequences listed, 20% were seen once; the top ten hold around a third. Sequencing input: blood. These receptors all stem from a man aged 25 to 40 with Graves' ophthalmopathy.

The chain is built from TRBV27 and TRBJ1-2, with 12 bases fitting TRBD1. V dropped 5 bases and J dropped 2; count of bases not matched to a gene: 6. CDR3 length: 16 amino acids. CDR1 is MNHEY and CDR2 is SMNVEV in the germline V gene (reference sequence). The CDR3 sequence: CASSVMGQGANYGYTF. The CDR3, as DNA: TGTGCCAGCAGTGTTATGGGACAGGGGGCCAACTATGGCTACACCTTC.

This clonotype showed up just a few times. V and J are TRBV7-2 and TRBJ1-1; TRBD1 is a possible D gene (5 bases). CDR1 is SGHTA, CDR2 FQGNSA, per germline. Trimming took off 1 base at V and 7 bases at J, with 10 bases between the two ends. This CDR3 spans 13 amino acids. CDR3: CASSLVGGVEAFF. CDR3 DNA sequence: TGTGCCAGCAGCTTAGTTGGAGGGGTTGAAGCTTTCTTT.

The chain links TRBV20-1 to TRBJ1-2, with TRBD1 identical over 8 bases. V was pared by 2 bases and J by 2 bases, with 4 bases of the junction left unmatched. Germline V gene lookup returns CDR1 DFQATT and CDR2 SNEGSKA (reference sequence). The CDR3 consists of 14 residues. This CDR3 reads CSARQGALNYGYTF. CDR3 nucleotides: TGCAGTGCTAGACAGGGGGCGCTCAACTATGGCTACACCTTC.

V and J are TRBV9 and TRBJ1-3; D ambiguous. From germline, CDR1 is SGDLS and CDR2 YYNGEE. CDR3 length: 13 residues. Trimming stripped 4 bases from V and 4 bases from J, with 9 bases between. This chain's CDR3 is CASSREGGNTIYF. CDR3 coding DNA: TGTGCCAGCAGCCGGGAGGGAGGAAACACCATATATTTT.

CDR3 sequence reads: CATSETDTYEQYF. The CDR3 DNA sequence: TGTGCCACCAGTGAGACAGACACCTACGAGCAGTACTTC. The chain employs TRBV24-1 and TRBJ2-7, with D possibly TRBD1 on 5 matching bases. Trimming removed 4 bases at V and 2 bases at J, with 8 bases between. CDR3 length equals 13 residues. CDR1 is KGHDR, CDR2 SFDVKD, per germline.

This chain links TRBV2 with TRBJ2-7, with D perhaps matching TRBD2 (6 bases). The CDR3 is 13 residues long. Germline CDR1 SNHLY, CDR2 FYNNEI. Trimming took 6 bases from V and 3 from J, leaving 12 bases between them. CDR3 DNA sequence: TGTGCCAGCAGGGGGGACTTCCTCTACGAGCAGTACTTC. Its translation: CASRGDFLYEQYF.

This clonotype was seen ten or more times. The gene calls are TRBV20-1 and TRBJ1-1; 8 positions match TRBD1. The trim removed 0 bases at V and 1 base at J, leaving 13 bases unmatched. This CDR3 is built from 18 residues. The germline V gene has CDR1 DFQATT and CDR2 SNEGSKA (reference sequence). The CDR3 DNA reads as TGCAGTGCTAGAGAGGACAGGGTAGAGTTTCGGCGGAACACTGAAGCTTTCTTT. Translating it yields CSAREDRVEFRRNTEAFF.

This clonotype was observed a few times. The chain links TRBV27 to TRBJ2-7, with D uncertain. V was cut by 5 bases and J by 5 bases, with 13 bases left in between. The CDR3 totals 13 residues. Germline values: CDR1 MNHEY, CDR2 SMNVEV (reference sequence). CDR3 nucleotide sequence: TGTGCCAGCAGTCCCAAAAAGACGGACGAGCAGTACTTC. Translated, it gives CASSPKKTDEQYF.

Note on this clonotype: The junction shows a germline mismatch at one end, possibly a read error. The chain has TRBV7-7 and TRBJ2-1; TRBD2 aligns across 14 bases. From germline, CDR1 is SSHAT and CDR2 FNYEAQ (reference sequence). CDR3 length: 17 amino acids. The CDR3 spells CASSPWTSGRPYNEQFF. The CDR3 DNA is TGTGCTAGCAGCCCCTGGACTAGCGGGAGGCCCTACAATGAGCAGTTCTTC.

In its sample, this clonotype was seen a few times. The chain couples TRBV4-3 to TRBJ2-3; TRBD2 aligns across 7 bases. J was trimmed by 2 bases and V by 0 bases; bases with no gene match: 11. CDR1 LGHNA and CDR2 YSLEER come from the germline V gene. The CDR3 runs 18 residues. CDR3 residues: CASSQEFGASGYTDTQYF. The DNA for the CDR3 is TGCGCCAGCAGCCAAGAATTTGGGGCTAGCGGATACACAGATACGCAGTATTTT.

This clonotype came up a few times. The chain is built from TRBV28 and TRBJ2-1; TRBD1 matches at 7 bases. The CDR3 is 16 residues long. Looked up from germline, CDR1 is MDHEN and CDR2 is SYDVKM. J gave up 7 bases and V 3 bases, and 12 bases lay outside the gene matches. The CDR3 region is CASSLLTGKGPNEQFF. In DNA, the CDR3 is TGTGCCAGCAGTTTGTTGACAGGGAAAGGACCAAATGAGCAGTTCTTC.

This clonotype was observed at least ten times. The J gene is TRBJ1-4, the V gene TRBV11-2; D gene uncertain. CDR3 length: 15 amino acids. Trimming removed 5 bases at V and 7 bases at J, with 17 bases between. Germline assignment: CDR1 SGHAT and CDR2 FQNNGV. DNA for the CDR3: TGTGCCAGCAGCGTTGACATCTGGGAAAGTGAAAAACTGTTTTTT. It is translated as CASSVDIWESEKLFF.

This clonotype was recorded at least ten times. The CDR3 nucleotides read TGCAGTGCCCAGCCCCCGGGACAGGGGTTCGACGAGCAGTACTTC. This translates into CSAQPPGQGFDEQYF. The genes are TRBV20-1 and TRBJ2-7, with 10 positions matching TRBD1. The germline V gene encodes CDR1 DFQATT and CDR2 SNEGSKA (reference sequence). The junction had 13 bases not matched to a gene; V was cut back by 6 bases and J by 5 bases. CDR3 size: 15 residues.

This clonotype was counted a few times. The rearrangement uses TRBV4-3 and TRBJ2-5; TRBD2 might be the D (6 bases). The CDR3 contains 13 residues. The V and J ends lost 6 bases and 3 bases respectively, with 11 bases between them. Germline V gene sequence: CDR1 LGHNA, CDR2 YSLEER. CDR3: CASRRDWEETQYF. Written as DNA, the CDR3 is TGCGCCAGCAGACGGGACTGGGAAGAGACCCAGTACTTC.

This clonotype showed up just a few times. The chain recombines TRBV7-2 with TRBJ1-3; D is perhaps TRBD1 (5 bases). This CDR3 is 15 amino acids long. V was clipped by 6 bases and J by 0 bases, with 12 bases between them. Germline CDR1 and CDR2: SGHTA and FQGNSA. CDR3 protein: CASSQTGLSGNTIYF. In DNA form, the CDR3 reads TGTGCCAGCAGTCAAACAGGCCTCTCTGGAAACACCATATATTTT.

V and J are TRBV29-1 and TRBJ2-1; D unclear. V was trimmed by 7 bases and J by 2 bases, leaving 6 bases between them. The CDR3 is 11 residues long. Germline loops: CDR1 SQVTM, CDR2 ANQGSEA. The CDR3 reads CSAATYNEQFF. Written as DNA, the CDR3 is TGCAGCGCGGCGACCTACAATGAGCAGTTCTTC.

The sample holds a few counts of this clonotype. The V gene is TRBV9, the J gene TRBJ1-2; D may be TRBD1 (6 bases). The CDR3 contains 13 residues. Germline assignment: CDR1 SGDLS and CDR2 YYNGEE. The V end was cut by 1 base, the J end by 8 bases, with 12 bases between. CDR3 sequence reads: CASSVQGLDGYTF. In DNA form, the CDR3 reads TGTGCCAGCAGCGTACAGGGGCTCGACGGCTACACCTTC.

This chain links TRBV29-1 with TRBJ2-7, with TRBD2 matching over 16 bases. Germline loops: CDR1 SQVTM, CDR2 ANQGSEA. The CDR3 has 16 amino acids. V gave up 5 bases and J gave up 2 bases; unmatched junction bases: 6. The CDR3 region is CSVMGLAGGPTYEQYF. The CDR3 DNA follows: TGCAGCGTTATGGGACTAGCGGGAGGGCCCACCTACGAGCAGTACTTC.

The CDR3 sequence: CASTQGGGPEQYF. For the CDR3, the DNA is TGTGCCAGCACCCAAGGAGGAGGCCCCGAGCAGTACTTC. The chain has TRBV18 and TRBJ2-7; D may be TRBD2 (5 bases). Per the germline V gene, CDR1 is KGHSH and CDR2 is LQKENI. The CDR3 runs 13 residues. Trimming pared 8 bases from V and 6 bases from J, leaving 17 bases between. Full variable domain (remainder filled in from reference TRBV18 and TRBJ2-7): NAGVMQNPRHLVRRRGQEARLRCSPMKGHSHVYWYRQLPEEGLKFMVYLQKENIIDESGMPKERFSAEFPKEGPSILRIQQVVRGDSAAYFCASTQGGGPEQYFGPGTRLTVT.

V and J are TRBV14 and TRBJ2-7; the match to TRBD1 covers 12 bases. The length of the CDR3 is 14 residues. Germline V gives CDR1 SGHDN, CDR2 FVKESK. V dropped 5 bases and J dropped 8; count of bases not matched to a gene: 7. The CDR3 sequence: CASSIWGQGAQQYF. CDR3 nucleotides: TGTGCCAGCAGCATTTGGGGACAGGGGGCTCAGCAGTACTTC.

CDR3 DNA sequence: TGTGCCTGGAGTGAACCGACAGGGCCACCCTACGAGCAGTACTTC. Protein sequence: CAWSEPTGPPYEQYF. The rearrangement uses TRBV30 and TRBJ2-7, with 7 bases identical to TRBD1. The CDR3 is 15 amino acids. V lost 1 base to trimming and J lost 2 bases; unmatched junction nucleotides: 8. CDR1 GTSNPN and CDR2 SVGIG come from the germline V gene (reference sequence).

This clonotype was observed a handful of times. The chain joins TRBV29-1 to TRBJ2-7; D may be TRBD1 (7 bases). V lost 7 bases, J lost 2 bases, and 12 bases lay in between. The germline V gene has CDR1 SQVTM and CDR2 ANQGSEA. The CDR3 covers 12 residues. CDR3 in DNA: TGCAGCGGACAGGGACTGACCTACGAGCAGTACTTC. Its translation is CSGQGLTYEQYF.

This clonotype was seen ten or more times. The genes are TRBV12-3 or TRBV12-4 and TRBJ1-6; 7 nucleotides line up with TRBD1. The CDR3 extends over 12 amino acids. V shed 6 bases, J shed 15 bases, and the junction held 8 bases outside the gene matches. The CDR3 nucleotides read TGTGCCAGCAGGCAATCCAGGGGGAACCTCCACTTT. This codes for CASRQSRGNLHF.

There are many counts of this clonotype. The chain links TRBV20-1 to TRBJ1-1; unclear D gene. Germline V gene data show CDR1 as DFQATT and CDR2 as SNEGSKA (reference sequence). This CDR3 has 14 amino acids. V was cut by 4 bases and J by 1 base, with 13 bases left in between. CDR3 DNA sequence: TGCAGTGCTAAGACCCGTTCAACGAACACTGAAGCTTTCTTT. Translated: CSAKTRSTNTEAFF.

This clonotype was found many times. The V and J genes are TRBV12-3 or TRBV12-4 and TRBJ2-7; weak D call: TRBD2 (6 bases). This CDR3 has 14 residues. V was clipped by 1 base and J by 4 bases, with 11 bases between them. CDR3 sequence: CASSLGGVRYEQYF. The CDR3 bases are TGTGCCAGCAGTTTAGGCGGGGTGCGTTACGAGCAGTACTTC.

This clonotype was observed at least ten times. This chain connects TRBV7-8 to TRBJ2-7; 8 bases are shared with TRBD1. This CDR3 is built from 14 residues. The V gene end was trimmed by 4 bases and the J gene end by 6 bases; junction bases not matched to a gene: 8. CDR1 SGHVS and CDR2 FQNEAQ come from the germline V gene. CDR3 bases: TGTGCCAGCAGCTCGGCCAGGGGGCCTCGCGAGCAGTACTTC. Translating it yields CASSSARGPREQYF.

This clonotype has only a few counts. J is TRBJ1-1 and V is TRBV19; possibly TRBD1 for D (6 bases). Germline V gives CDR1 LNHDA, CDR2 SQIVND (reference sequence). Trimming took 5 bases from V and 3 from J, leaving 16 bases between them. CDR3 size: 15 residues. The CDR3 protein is CASSPSHGGHTEAFF. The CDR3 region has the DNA TGTGCCAGTAGTCCTTCCCACGGGGGCCACACTGAAGCTTTCTTT.

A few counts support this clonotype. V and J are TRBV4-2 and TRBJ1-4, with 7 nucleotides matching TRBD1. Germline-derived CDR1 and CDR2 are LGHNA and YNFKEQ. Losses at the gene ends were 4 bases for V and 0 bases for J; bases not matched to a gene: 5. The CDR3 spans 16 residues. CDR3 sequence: CASSPTTGATNEKLFF. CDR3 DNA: TGTGCCAGCAGCCCTACAACAGGGGCAACTAATGAAAAACTGTTTTTT.

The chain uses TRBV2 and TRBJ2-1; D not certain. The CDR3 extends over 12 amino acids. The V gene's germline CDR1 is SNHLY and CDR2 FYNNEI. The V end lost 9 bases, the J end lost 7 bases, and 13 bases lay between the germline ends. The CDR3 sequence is CASAPEVNEQFF. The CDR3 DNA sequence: TGTGCCAGTGCCCCCGAGGTGAATGAGCAGTTCTTC. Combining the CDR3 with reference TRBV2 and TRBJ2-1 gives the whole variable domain EPEVTQTPSHQVTQMGQEVILRCVPISNHLYFYWYRQILGQKVEFLVSFYNNEISEKSEIFDDQFSVERPDGSNFTLKIRSTKLEDSAMYFCASAPEVNEQFFGPGTRLTVL.

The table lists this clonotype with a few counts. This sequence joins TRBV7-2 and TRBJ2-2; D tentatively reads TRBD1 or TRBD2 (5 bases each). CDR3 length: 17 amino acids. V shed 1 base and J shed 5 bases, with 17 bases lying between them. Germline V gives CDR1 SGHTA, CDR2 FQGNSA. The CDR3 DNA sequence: TGTGCCAGCAGCTTAGACGTCAGGGAACGGGAAACCGGGGAGCTGTTTTTT. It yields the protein CASSLDVRERETGELFF.